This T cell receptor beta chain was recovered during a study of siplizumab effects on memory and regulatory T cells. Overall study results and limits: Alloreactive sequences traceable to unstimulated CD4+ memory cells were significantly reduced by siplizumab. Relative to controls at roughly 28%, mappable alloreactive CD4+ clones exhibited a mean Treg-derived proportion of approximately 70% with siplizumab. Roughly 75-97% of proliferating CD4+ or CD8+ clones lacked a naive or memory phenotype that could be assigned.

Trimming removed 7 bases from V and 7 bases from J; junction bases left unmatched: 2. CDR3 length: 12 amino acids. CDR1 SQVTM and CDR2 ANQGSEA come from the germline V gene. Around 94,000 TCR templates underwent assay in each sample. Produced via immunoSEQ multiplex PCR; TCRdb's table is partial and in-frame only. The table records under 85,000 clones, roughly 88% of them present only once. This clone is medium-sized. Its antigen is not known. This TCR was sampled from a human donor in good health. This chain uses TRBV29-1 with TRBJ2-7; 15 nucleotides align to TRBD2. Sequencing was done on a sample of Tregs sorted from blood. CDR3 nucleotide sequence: TGCAGCGGGACTAGCGGGAGGGGAGAGCAGTACTTC. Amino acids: CSGTSGRGEQYF.